These 21 T cell receptor beta chains came from one sample sequenced in a study of tumor-infiltrating lymphocytes in localized non-small cell lung cancer. Sequenced by immunoSEQ multiplex PCR; TCRdb stores in-frame clones only, minus some. Here the sample spans tens of thousands of clones, 73% being singletons. The sample was lung tumor tissue. The receptors were sampled from a human donor with non-small cell lung cancer.

The chain combines TRBV7-8 with TRBJ2-7; 8 nucleotides match TRBD1. In germline, CDR1 is SGHVS, CDR2 FQNEAQ. The CDR3 spans 14 residues. V shed 5 bases and J 3 bases; nucleotides not matched to a gene: 6. CDR3: CASSLRQGIYEQYF. The CDR3 nucleotides are TGTGCCAGCAGCCTCAGACAGGGGATCTACGAGCAGTACTTC.

This clone was counted a few times. The rearrangement links TRBV18 to TRBJ2-1, with unresolved D. Deletions cut 0 bases from V and 5 bases from J, with 5 bases between. CDR1 is KGHSH, CDR2 LQKENI, per germline. The CDR3 has 13 amino acids. The DNA for the CDR3 is TGTGCCAGCTCACCACCATCCGACAATGAGCAGTTCTTC. Protein: CASSPPSDNEQFF. Combining the CDR3 with reference TRBV18 and TRBJ2-1 gives the whole variable domain NAGVMQNPRHLVRRRGQEARLRCSPMKGHSHVYWYRQLPEEGLKFMVYLQKENIIDESGMPKERFSAEFPKEGPSILRIQQVVRGDSAAYFCASSPPSDNEQFFGPGTRLTVL.

A single count supports this clone. The chain combines TRBV14 with TRBJ1-2, with TRBD1 matching over 7 bases. From germline, CDR1 is SGHDN and CDR2 FVKESK. The CDR3 runs to 14 residues. The trim removed 3 bases at V and 3 bases at J, leaving 4 bases unmatched. CDR3 nucleotides: TGTGCCAGCAGCCACGGCAGGGGGGACTATGGCTACACCTTC. It yields the protein CASSHGRGDYGYTF.

V usage is TRBV9 and J usage is TRBJ2-1, with a weak D call TRBD2 (7 bases). The V gene's germline CDR1 is SGDLS and CDR2 YYNGEE. With 5 bases removed from V and 5 bases from J, the gap between germline ends came to 14 bases. This CDR3 region has 14 residues. CDR3 DNA sequence: TGTGCCAGCAGTCCGGGGGGCCGGGACAATGAGCAGTTCTTC. This codes for CASSPGGRDNEQFF. Based on the CDR3 plus reference TRBV9 and TRBJ2-1, the full variable domain is DSGVTQTPKHLITATGQRVTLRCSPRSGDLSVYWYQQSLDQGLQFLIQYYNGEERAKGNILERFSAQQFPDLHSELNLSSLELGDSALYFCASSPGGRDNEQFFGPGTRLTVL.

CDR3 nucleotides: TGTGCCAGCACCTACACAGGGTCTGATGGCTACACCTTC. It codes for CASTYTGSDGYTF. The rearrangement joins TRBV6-1 to TRBJ1-2, with D tentatively TRBD1 (6 bases). Germline V CDR1 and CDR2: MNHNS, SASEGT. The ends were cut back, 7 bases at V and 6 bases at J, with 15 bases in the middle. CDR3 size: 13 residues.

V and J are TRBV6-5 and TRBJ2-7, with D perhaps TRBD1 (5 bases). The CDR3 is 14 amino acids. Germline CDR1 reads MNHEY; CDR2 reads SVGAGI. V gave up 6 bases and J gave up 5 bases, with 17 bases separating them. Here the CDR3 reads CASSSTGFSNEQYF. CDR3 DNA: TGTGCCAGCAGCTCCACAGGTTTCAGCAACGAGCAGTACTTC.

CDR3 region: CASSLDGYGYTF. Here the CDR3 DNA reads TGTGCCAGCAGCTTAGACGGGTATGGCTACACCTTC. The chain has TRBV7-2 and TRBJ1-2; no definite D call. This CDR3 contains 12 residues. Looked up from germline, CDR1 is SGHTA and CDR2 is FQGNSA. V was clipped by 1 base and J by 5 bases, with 5 bases between them.

This rearrangement joins TRBV2 to TRBJ1-1; D is unresolved. CDR1 and CDR2 (germline): SNHLY, FYNNEI. Deletions cut 5 bases from V and 13 bases from J, with 17 bases between. This CDR3 comprises 12 residues. The CDR3 region has the DNA TGTGCCAGCAGTTGGGATGGGAGGGCGGATTTCTTT. It translates to CASSWDGRADFF.

This chain uses TRBV5-1 with TRBJ1-2; TRBD1 aligns across 7 bases. The trim removed 7 bases at V and 1 base at J, leaving 10 bases unmatched. Germline lookup yields CDR1 SGHRS and CDR2 YFSETQ. CDR3 length: 15 residues. The CDR3 is CASSTGTANNYGYTF. As DNA, the CDR3 is TGCGCCAGCTCTACCGGGACAGCAAATAACTATGGCTACACCTTC.

The table lists this clone with a count of one. The rearrangement links TRBV4-3 to TRBJ2-1, with 7 bases aligning to TRBD2. Germline V gene lookup returns CDR1 LGHNA and CDR2 YSLEER. V lost 0 bases and J lost 1; bases outside the gene matches: 12. This CDR3 has 19 amino acids. Here the CDR3 reads CASSQEWDRAGESYNEQFF. The DNA of the CDR3 is TGCGCCAGCAGCCAAGAATGGGATAGGGCGGGGGAGTCCTACAATGAGCAGTTCTTC.

This sequence joins TRBV5-6 and TRBJ1-4; D ambiguous. The CDR3 spans 14 residues. V lost 1 base to trimming and J lost 0 bases, with 4 bases between them. Germline CDR1 SGHDT, CDR2 YYEEEE. The CDR3 is CASSLRSTNEKLFF. CDR3 nucleotide sequence: TGTGCCAGCAGCTTGCGTTCAACTAATGAAAAACTGTTTTTT.

As regards this clone: Different DNA sequences within this sample yield the same CDR3. V gene TRBV18 combines with J gene TRBJ2-2, with a weak D call TRBD2 (5 bases). Germline V gene lookup returns CDR1 KGHSH and CDR2 LQKENI. Trimming removed 5 bases from V and 5 bases from J, with 12 bases in between. The CDR3 loop spans 14 amino acids. This CDR3 reads CASSVRDWTGELFF. The CDR3 DNA is TGTGCCAGCTCAGTCCGGGATTGGACCGGGGAGCTGTTTTTT.

This chain uses TRBV7-2 with TRBJ1-6; D call uncertain. This CDR3 is built from 16 residues. The germline V gene has CDR1 SGHTA and CDR2 FQGNSA. V was pared by 8 bases and J by 0 bases, with 14 bases between. CDR3 nucleotide sequence: TGTGCCAGCCGCCCCAGTCTGAGCTCCTATAATTCACCCCTCCACTTT. It translates to CASRPSLSSYNSPLHF.

This clone was seen a handful of times. The rearrangement links TRBV28 to TRBJ1-6, with a tentative D call TRBD1 (6 bases). The germline gives CDR1 MDHEN, CDR2 SYDVKM. The length of the CDR3 is 14 residues. The V and J ends lost 6 bases and 7 bases respectively, with 13 bases between them. CDR3 bases: TGTGCCAGCAGCCCGACAGGTCGGAATTCACCCCTCCACTTT. Amino acid sequence: CASSPTGRNSPLHF.

By proportion, this clone is medium-sized (0.01 to 0.1%). The chain joins TRBV6-5 to TRBJ2-5, with D perhaps matching TRBD2 (6 bases). Germline V CDR1 and CDR2: MNHEY, SVGAGI. The V end lost 8 bases, the J end lost 4 bases, and 11 bases lay between the germline ends. The CDR3 has 12 residues. Here the CDR3 DNA reads TGTGCCAGCCGCGGGGTCGGAGAGACCCAGTACTTC. This sequence encodes CASRGVGETQYF.

The V gene is TRBV6-5, the J gene TRBJ1-2; possibly TRBD1 for D (6 bases). This CDR3 comprises 13 residues. Per the germline V gene, CDR1 is MNHEY and CDR2 is SVGAGI. V shed 0 bases and J shed 9 bases, with 11 bases lying between them. CDR3 bases: TGTGCCAGCAGTTACTCACAGGGCCGGAGCTACACCTTC. Translated: CASSYSQGRSYTF.

This clone turned up a few times. The chain is built from TRBV6-1 and TRBJ2-7; 7 bases match TRBD1. The V and J ends lost 4 bases and 0 bases, in that order; junction bases with no gene match: 3. The CDR3 has 14 amino acids. Looked up from germline, CDR1 is MNHNS and CDR2 is SASEGT. DNA for the CDR3: TGTGCCAGCAGTGGAGACAGGGTCTCCTACGAGCAGTACTTC. It codes for CASSGDRVSYEQYF.

The V gene is TRBV7-7, the J gene TRBJ2-2; D is possibly TRBD1 or TRBD2 (5 bases each). CDR1 is SSHAT, CDR2 FNYEAQ, per germline (reference sequence). The CDR3 covers 16 residues. The germline V and J ends were trimmed by 5 bases and 0 bases, with 13 bases remaining between them. The CDR3 sequence is CASSRNGGSNTGELFF. The CDR3, as DNA: TGTGCCAGCAGCCGAAATGGGGGATCGAACACCGGGGAGCTGTTTTTT.

CDR3 DNA sequence: TGTGCCAGCAGCCAGGACAGTTACAATGAGCAGTTCTTC. Translating gives CASSQDSYNEQFF. The chain carries TRBV5-5 and TRBJ2-1; TRBD1 might be the D (6 bases). The CDR3 runs 13 residues. Trimming stripped 4 bases from V and 4 bases from J, with 9 bases between. Germline V gene lookup returns CDR1 SGHKS and CDR2 YYEKEE (reference sequence). Full variable domain (remainder filled in from reference TRBV5-5 and TRBJ2-1): DAGVTQSPTHLIKTRGQQVTLRCSPISGHKSVSWYQQVLGQGPQFIFQYYEKEERGRGNFPDRFSARQFPNYSSELNVNALLLGDSALYLCASSQDSYNEQFFGPGTRLTVL.

The V and J genes are TRBV30 and TRBJ1-1; no firm D call. CDR1 is GTSNPN and CDR2 is SVGIG in the germline V gene (reference sequence). The CDR3 runs 14 residues. The germline V and J ends were trimmed by 7 bases and 2 bases, with 17 bases remaining between them. Written as DNA, the CDR3 is TGTGCCTACCTTCCCCTTCTTTCCAACACTGAAGCTTTCTTT. Its protein product is CAYLPLLSNTEAFF.

V usage is TRBV4-3 and J usage is TRBJ2-3; D is tentatively TRBD1 or TRBD2 (7 bases each). This CDR3 has 14 residues. Trimming removed 1 base at V and 13 bases at J, with 18 bases between. Germline CDR1 and CDR2: LGHNA and YSLEER. CDR3 nucleotides: TGCGCCAGCAGCCAAGCCCTTAGACAGGGAGGGGAGTATTTT. Amino acids: CASSQALRQGGEYF.